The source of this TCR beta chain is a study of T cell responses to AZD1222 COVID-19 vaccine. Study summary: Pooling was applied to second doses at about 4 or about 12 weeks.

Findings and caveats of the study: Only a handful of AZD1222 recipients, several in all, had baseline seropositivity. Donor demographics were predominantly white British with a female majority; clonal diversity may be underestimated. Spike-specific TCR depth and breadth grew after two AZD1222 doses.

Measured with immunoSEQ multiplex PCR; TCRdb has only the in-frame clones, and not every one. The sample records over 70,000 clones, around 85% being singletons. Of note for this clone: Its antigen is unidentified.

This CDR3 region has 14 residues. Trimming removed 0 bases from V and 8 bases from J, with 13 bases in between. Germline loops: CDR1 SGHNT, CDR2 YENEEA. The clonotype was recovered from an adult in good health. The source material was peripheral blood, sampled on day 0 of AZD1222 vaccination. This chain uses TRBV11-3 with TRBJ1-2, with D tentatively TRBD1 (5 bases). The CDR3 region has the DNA TGTGCCAGCAGCTTAGATCGGAGGGGTCAAGGCTACACCTTC. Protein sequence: CASSLDRRGQGYTF.